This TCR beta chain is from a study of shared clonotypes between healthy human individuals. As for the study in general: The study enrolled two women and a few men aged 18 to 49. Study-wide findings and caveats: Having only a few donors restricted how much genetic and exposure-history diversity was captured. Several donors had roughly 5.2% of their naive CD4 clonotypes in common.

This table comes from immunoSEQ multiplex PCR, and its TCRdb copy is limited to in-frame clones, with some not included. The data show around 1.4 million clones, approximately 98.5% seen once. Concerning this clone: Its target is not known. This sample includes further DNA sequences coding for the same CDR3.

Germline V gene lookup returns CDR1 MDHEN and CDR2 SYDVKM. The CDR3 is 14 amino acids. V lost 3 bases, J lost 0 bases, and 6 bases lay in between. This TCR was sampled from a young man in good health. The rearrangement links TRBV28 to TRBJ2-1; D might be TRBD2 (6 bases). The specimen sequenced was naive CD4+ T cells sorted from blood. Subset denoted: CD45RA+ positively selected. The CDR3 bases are TGTGCCAGCAGTTTCGGGAGCTCCTACAATGAGCAGTTCTTC. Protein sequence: CASSFGSSYNEQFF.